These 5 T cell receptor beta chains share one sample of origin, sequenced in a study of tissue T cells after allogeneic stem cell transplantation. Data came from immunoSEQ multiplex PCR; TCRdb stores just in-frame clones and leaves some out. The sample has fewer than 30,000 clones; less than 85% are singletons. The specimen was tissue from the ileum, collected at autopsy. All receptors come from a female donor older than 55 with lung cancer.

This clone appeared a few times. The V and J genes are TRBV5-1 and TRBJ1-2; D is perhaps TRBD1 (6 bases). This CDR3 comprises 14 residues. V was shortened by 0 bases and J by 6 bases, with 12 bases between the two germline ends. Germline-derived CDR1 and CDR2 are SGHRS and YFSETQ. The CDR3 is CASSLGGAGDGYTF. CDR3 DNA sequence: TGCGCCAGCAGCTTGGGGGGCGCAGGGGATGGCTACACCTTC.

On this clone: The sample carries other DNA sequences with the same CDR3. CDR3 in amino acids: CASSPSGQGREQYF. In DNA, the CDR3 is TGTGCCAGCTCACCATCAGGACAGGGCCGCGAGCAGTACTTC. The chain carries TRBV18 and TRBJ2-7; 8 bases fit TRBD1. V was pared by 2 bases and J by 6 bases, with 6 bases of the junction left unmatched. The length of the CDR3 is 14 residues. Germline CDR1 is KGHSH and CDR2 is LQKENI.

This chain connects TRBV5-1 to TRBJ2-3, with D perhaps matching TRBD1 (5 bases). Trimming cost V 4 bases and J 4 bases, with 13 bases left between them. Germline CDR1 reads SGHRS; CDR2 reads YFSETQ. This CDR3 has 14 amino acids. The CDR3 here is CASSLARVSDTQYF. The CDR3 DNA is TGCGCCAGCAGCCTGGCCAGGGTTTCAGATACGCAGTATTTT.

The CDR3 reads CASSRDRPETQYF. DNA for the CDR3: TGTGCCAGCAGCCGGGACCGTCCGGAGACCCAGTACTTC. V is TRBV11-1 and J is TRBJ2-5; D possibly uses TRBD1 or TRBD2 (5 bases each). CDR3 length: 13 residues. Germline CDR1 SGHAT, CDR2 FQDESV (reference sequence). V lost 5 bases to trimming and J lost 5 bases, with 12 bases between them.

There are a few counts of this clone. The genes are TRBV6-5 and TRBJ1-6, with TRBD1 as a possible D gene (6 bases). V lost 8 bases, J lost 6 bases, and 11 bases lay in between. This CDR3 is built from 13 residues. The germline gives CDR1 MNHEY, CDR2 SVGAGI. CDR3 in amino acids: CASFRGGNSPLHF. CDR3 DNA sequence: TGTGCCAGCTTCAGGGGCGGTAATTCACCCCTCCACTTT.